A selection of T cell receptor beta chains follows, all from one sample in a study of neoadjuvant anti-PD-1 for oral cavity cancer. TCRdb's table, derived via immunoSEQ multiplex PCR, lists solely in-frame clones and lacks some. The sample lists approximately 45,000 clones, 77% occurring once. The sample was PBMCs, taken after nivolumab (anti-PD-1) treatment. The receptors were gathered from a person between 40 and 80 years old with oral cavity squamous cell carcinoma. CDR3s include the opening cysteine and the closing phenylalanine or tryptophan. The order of the fields is D gene, clone size, V gene, J gene, CDR3 DNA, CDR3 protein. A D gene is named only where the DNA matches it firmly. Expanded clones get a size class; other rows say once, few or many, or leave the size out.

d_call: .; clone_size: .; v_call: TRBV16; j_call: TRBJ1-3; cdr3_nt: TGTGCCAGCAGCCAATCGGGAGTGATCTCTGGAAACACCATATATTTT; cdr3_aa: CASSQSGVISGNTIYF
d_call: .; clone_size: .; v_call: TRBV11-2; j_call: TRBJ1-2; cdr3_nt: TGTGCCAGCAGCTTAAGGGGCGGGGGCTACACCTTC; cdr3_aa: CASSLRGGGYTF
d_call: .; clone_size: .; v_call: TRBV10-3; j_call: TRBJ1-1; cdr3_nt: TGTGCCATCACCAGGGCCGCGAACACTGAAGCTTTCTTT; cdr3_aa: CAITRAANTEAFF
d_call: .; clone_size: .; v_call: TRBV27; j_call: TRBJ1-4; cdr3_nt: TGTGCCAGCAGTTTACGGGGAGGCTGGGGCTATAATGAAAAACTGTTTTTT; cdr3_aa: CASSLRGGWGYNEKLFF
d_call: TRBD2; clone_size: .; v_call: TRBV2; j_call: TRBJ2-3; cdr3_nt: TGTGCCAGCAGTGAAGAGCGCGGGAGAACAGATACGCAGTATTTT; cdr3_aa: CASSEERGRTDTQYF
d_call: TRBD1; clone_size: .; v_call: TRBV28; j_call: TRBJ2-5; cdr3_nt: TGTGCCAGCAGTCCTGCCTACAGGGGAGAAGAGACCCAGTACTTC; cdr3_aa: CASSPAYRGEETQYF
d_call: .; clone_size: .; v_call: TRBV6-5; j_call: TRBJ1-1; cdr3_nt: TGTGCCTCAGCCCTCGGGGACGGGGAGACTGAAGCTTTCTTT; cdr3_aa: CASALGDGETEAFF
d_call: TRBD1; clone_size: .; v_call: TRBV11-2; j_call: TRBJ2-2; cdr3_nt: TGTGCCAGCAGCCTAAGGGCAGGGGGCGCGGGAAACACCGGGGAGCTGTTTTTT; cdr3_aa: CASSLRAGGAGNTGELFF
d_call: TRBD2; clone_size: .; v_call: TRBV27; j_call: TRBJ2-7; cdr3_nt: TGTGCCAGCAGCCTTAGCGGGGGTTACTACGAGCAGTACTTC; cdr3_aa: CASSLSGGYYEQYF
d_call: TRBD1; clone_size: .; v_call: TRBV11-2; j_call: TRBJ1-3; cdr3_nt: TGTGCCAGCAGCACAGGGGGCCAGGGCTCTGGAAACACCATATATTTT; cdr3_aa: CASSTGGQGSGNTIYF
d_call: .; clone_size: .; v_call: TRBV28; j_call: TRBJ1-1; cdr3_nt: TGTGCCAGCAAACCCGCGTGGGGGGCAACTGAAGCTTTCTTT; cdr3_aa: CASKPAWGATEAFF
d_call: .; clone_size: .; v_call: TRBV11-2; j_call: TRBJ2-4; cdr3_nt: TGTGCCAGCAGCTTAGCCCCCAGGACCGACAACATTCAGTACTTC; cdr3_aa: CASSLAPRTDNIQYF
d_call: .; clone_size: .; v_call: TRBV18; j_call: TRBJ1-2; cdr3_nt: TGTGCCAGCTCCCCCTCGGGGTACTATGGCTACACCTTC; cdr3_aa: CASSPSGYYGYTF
d_call: .; clone_size: .; v_call: TRBV2; j_call: TRBJ1-5; cdr3_nt: TGTGCCAGCAGTGGTGAACAGAGCAATCAGCCCCAGCATTTT; cdr3_aa: CASSGEQSNQPQHF
d_call: .; clone_size: .; v_call: TRBV5-1; j_call: TRBJ2-7; cdr3_nt: TGCGCCAGCAGCTCGCGAGGGGCCCCAGGTCCCTACGAGCAGTACTTC; cdr3_aa: CASSSRGAPGPYEQYF
d_call: TRBD2; clone_size: .; v_call: TRBV4-1; j_call: TRBJ2-1; cdr3_nt: TGCGCCAGCAGCCCCTCTAGCGGGGAGAACCCCTACAATGAGCAGTTCTTC; cdr3_aa: CASSPSSGENPYNEQFF
d_call: .; clone_size: .; v_call: TRBV15; j_call: TRBJ2-2; cdr3_nt: TGTGCCACCAGCAGAGATATGGGGGCGCGGACCGGGGAGCTGTTTTTT; cdr3_aa: CATSRDMGARTGELFF
d_call: .; clone_size: once; v_call: TRBV7-9; j_call: TRBJ1-2; cdr3_nt: TGTGCCAGCAGCTCGGACCTAACTAACTATGGCTACACCTTC; cdr3_aa: CASSSDLTNYGYTF
d_call: .; clone_size: .; v_call: TRBV6-4; j_call: TRBJ1-1; cdr3_nt: TGTGCCAGCAGCGTGGGACAGAACACTGAAGCTTTCTTT; cdr3_aa: CASSVGQNTEAFF
d_call: TRBD1; clone_size: .; v_call: TRBV18; j_call: TRBJ1-5; cdr3_nt: TGTGCCAGCTCACCACGGACAGGGCATTTGGATCAGCCCCAGCATTTT; cdr3_aa: CASSPRTGHLDQPQHF
d_call: .; clone_size: .; v_call: TRBV5-6; j_call: TRBJ2-2; cdr3_nt: TGTGCCAGCAGCTTGGTGGAGAACACCGGGGAGCTGTTTTTT; cdr3_aa: CASSLVENTGELFF
d_call: TRBD2; clone_size: .; v_call: TRBV14; j_call: TRBJ2-5; cdr3_nt: TGTGCCAGCAGCCAAGGGTCCGGGGGAGGGCGCCGAGAGACCCAGTACTTC; cdr3_aa: CASSQGSGGGRRETQYF
d_call: TRBD1; clone_size: .; v_call: TRBV5-4; j_call: TRBJ2-2; cdr3_nt: TGTGCCAGCAGCCCCGGACAGGATAAAGGCACCGGGGAGCTGTTTTTT; cdr3_aa: CASSPGQDKGTGELFF
d_call: .; clone_size: once; v_call: TRBV5-4; j_call: TRBJ1-1; cdr3_nt: TGTGCCAGCAGCTTGGGAAGGGGAAACACTGAAGCTTTCTTT; cdr3_aa: CASSLGRGNTEAFF
d_call: .; clone_size: .; v_call: TRBV2; j_call: TRBJ1-1; cdr3_nt: TGTGCCAGCGGTAGAGACATGAACACTGAAGCTTTCTTT; cdr3_aa: CASGRDMNTEAFF
d_call: .; clone_size: .; v_call: TRBV7-3; j_call: TRBJ1-1; cdr3_nt: TGTGCCAGCAGCTTAAACAGGGCGACTGAAGCTTTCTTT; cdr3_aa: CASSLNRATEAFF